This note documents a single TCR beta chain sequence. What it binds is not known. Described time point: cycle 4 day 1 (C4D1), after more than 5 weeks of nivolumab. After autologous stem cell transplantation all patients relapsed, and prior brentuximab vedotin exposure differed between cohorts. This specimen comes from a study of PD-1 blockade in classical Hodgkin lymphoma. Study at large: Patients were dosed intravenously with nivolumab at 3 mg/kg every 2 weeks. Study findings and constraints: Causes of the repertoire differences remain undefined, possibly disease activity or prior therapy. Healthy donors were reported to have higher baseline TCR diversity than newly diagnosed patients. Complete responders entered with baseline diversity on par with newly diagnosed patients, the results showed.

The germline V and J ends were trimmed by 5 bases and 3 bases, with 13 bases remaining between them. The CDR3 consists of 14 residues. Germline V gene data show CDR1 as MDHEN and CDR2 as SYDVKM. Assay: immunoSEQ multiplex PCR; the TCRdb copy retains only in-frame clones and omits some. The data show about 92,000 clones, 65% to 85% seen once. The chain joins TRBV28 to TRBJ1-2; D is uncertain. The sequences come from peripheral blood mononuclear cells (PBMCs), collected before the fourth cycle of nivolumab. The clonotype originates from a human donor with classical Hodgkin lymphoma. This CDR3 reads CASSGKAPDYGYTF. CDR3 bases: TGTGCCAGCAGTGGTAAGGCGCCGGACTATGGCTACACCTTC.